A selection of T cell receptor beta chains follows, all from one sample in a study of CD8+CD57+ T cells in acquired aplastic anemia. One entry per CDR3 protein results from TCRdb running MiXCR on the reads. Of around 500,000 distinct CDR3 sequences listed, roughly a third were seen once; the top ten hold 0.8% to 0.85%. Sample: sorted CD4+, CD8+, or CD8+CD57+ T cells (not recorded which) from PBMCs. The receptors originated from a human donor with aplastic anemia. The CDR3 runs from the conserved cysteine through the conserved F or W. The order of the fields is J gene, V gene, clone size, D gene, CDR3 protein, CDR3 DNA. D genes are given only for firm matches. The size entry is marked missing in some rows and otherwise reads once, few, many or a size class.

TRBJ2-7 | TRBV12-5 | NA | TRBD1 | CASGLGQGTPVPYEQYF | TGTGCTAGTGGTTTGGGACAGGGGACCCCTGTCCCCTACGAGCAGTACTTC
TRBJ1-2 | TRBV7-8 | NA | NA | CASSQETSYGYTF | TGTGCCAGCAGCCAAGAAACGAGCTATGGCTACACCTTC
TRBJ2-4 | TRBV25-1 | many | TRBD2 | CASSEWGTSANIQYF | TGTGCCAGCAGTGAATGGGGGACTAGCGCCAACATTCAGTACTTC
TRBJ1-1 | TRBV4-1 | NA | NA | CASSQVGQNTEAFF | TGCGCCAGCAGCCAAGTTGGTCAGAACACTGAAGCTTTCTTT
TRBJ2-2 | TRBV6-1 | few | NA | CASGENTGELFF | TGTGCCAGCGGTGAGAACACCGGGGAGCTGTTTTTT
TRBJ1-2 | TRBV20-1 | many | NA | CSAPGHGYTF | TGCAGTGCTCCGGGGCATGGCTACACCTTC
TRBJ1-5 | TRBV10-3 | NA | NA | CAISQSSSNQPQHF | TGTGCCATCAGTCAGAGCAGTAGCAATCAGCCCCAGCATTTT
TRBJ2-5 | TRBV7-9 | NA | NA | CASSSTGSPETQYF | TGTGCCAGCAGCTCAACAGGGTCCCCAGAGACCCAGTACTTC
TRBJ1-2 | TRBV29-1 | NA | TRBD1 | CSVAAGTGKDGYTF | TGCAGCGTCGCCGCCGGGACAGGGAAGGATGGCTACACCTTC
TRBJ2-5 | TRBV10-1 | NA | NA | CASSPPGSETQYF | TGTGCCAGCTCACCACCGGGATCCGAGACCCAGTACTTC
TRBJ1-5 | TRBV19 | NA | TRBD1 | CASRPSQGASNQPQHF | TGTGCCAGTAGGCCTTCCCAGGGGGCAAGCAATCAGCCCCAGCATTTT
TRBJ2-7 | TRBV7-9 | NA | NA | CASSLGEYTGEQYF | TGTGCCAGCAGCTTAGGGGAGTACACTGGCGAGCAGTACTTC
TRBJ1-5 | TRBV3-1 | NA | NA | CASSQLSGEGPQHF | TGTGCCAGCAGCCAATTATCCGGGGAAGGGCCCCAGCATTTT
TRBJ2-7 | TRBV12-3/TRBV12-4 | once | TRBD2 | CASAPGTSYEQYF | TGTGCCAGCGCGCCCGGGACTAGCTACGAGCAGTACTTC
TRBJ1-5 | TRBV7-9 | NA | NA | CASRQGEGF | TGTGCCAGCAGGCAGGGCGAGGGTTTT
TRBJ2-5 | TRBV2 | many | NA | CASSEALLRGETQYF | TGTGCCAGCAGTGAAGCGCTACTTCGAGGGGAGACCCAGTACTTC
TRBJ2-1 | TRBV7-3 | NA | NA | CACSFGYEQFF | TGTGCCTGCAGCTTTGGTTATGAGCAGTTCTTC
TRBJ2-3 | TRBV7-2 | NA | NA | CASSSYEADTQYF | TGTGCCAGCAGCTCCTATGAGGCTGATACGCAGTATTTT
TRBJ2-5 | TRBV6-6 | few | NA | CASSYSGETQYF | TGTGCCAGCAGTTACTCGGGAGAGACCCAGTACTTC
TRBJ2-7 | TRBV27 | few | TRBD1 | CASRRDRSWEYEQYF | TGTGCCAGCAGACGGGACAGGTCCTGGGAGTACGAGCAGTACTTC
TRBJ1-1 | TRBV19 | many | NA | CASSIEVNTEAFF | TGTGCCAGTAGTATAGAAGTGAACACTGAAGCTTTCTTT
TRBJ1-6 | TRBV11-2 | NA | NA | CASSLVGERVPYNSPLHF | TGTGCCAGCAGCTTAGTCGGGGAACGAGTCCCCTATAATTCACCCCTCCACTTT
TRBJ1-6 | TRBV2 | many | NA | CASTMRRANSPLHF | TGTGCCAGCACGATGCGACGAGCGAATTCACCCCTCCACTTT
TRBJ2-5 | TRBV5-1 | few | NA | CASTDQETQYF | TGCGCCAGCACCGACCAAGAGACCCAGTACTTC
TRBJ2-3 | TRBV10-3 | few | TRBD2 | CASSYTELAGLTDTQYF | TGTGCCAGCAGTTACACGGAACTAGCGGGGCTCACAGATACGCAGTATTTT
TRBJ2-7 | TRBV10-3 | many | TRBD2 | CAISPTPRLASSYEQYF | TGTGCCATCAGTCCTACCCCTAGACTAGCGTCTTCCTACGAGCAGTACTTC
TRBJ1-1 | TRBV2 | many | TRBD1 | CASSPGTGVTEAFF | TGTGCCAGCAGTCCCGGGACAGGGGTCACTGAAGCTTTCTTT
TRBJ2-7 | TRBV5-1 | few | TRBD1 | CASSLVAGGGYEQYF | TGCGCCAGCAGCTTGGTGGCAGGGGGCGGCTACGAGCAGTACTTC
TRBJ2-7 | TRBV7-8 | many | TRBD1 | CASSRDRVYEQYF | TGTGCCAGCAGCCGGGACAGGGTCTACGAGCAGTACTTC